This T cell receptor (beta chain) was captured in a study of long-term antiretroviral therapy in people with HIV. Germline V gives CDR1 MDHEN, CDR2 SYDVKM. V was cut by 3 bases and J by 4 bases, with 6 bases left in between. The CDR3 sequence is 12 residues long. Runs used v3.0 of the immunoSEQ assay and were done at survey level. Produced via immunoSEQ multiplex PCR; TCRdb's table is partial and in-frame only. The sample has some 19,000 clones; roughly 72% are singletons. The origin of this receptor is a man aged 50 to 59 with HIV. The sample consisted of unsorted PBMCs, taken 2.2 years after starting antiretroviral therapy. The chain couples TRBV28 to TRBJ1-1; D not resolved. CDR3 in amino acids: CASSLPATEAFF. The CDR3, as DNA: TGTGCCAGCAGTTTGCCCGCCACTGAAGCTTTCTTT.